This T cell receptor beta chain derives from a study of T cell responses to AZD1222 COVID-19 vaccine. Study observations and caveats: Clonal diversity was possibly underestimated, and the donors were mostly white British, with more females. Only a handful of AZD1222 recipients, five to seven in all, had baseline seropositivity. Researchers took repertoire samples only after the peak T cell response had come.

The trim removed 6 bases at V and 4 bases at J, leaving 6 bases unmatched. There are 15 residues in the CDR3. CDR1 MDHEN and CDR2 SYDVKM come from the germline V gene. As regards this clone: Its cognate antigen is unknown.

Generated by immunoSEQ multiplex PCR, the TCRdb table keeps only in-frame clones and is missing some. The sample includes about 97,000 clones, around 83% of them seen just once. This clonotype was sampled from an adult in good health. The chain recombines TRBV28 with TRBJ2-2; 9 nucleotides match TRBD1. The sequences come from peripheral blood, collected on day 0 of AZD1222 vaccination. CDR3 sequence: CASSRRTGVTGELFF. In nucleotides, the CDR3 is TGTGCCAGCAGCCGAAGGACAGGGGTCACCGGGGAGCTGTTTTTT. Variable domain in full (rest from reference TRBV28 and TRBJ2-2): DVKVTQSSRYLVKRTGEKVFLECVQDMDHENMFWYRQDPGLGLRLIYFSYDVKMKEKGDIPEGYSVSREKKERFSLILESASTNQTSMYLCASSRRTGVTGELFFGEGSRLTVL.